A selection of T cell receptor beta chains follows, all from one sample in a study of blood T cell repertoires in COVID-19. Only in-frame clones appear in the TCRdb table, and some are missing; sequencing was by immunoSEQ multiplex PCR. This repertoire shows 250,000 to 300,000 clones, around 84% found once; its top ten account for about 4%. The sequencing input was PBMCs or T cells enriched from blood (not recorded which). These receptors were collected from a man aged 25 to 40 with acute COVID-19. Each CDR3 is given with its conserved first and last residue. The D gene is left open where the match is weak. The listing skips clone size in some rows; elsewhere it reads once, few, many or a size class.

V gene	J gene	clone size	D gene	CDR3 protein	CDR3 DNA
TRBV12-3/TRBV12-4	TRBJ2-3	NA	NA	CASTPPGTDTQYF	TGTGCCAGCACCCCCCCGGGCACAGATACGCAGTATTTT
TRBV9	TRBJ2-3	NA	NA	CASSGWGGRRDTQYF	TGTGCCAGCAGCGGGTGGGGAGGACGACGGGATACGCAGTATTTT
TRBV4-2	TRBJ2-5	NA	NA	CASSPRTGWRETQYF	TGTGCCAGCAGCCCCCGGACGGGGTGGAGGGAGACCCAGTACTTC
TRBV7-9	TRBJ2-5	NA	NA	CASSTDLYFQETQYF	TGTGCCAGCAGTACGGACTTATACTTCCAAGAGACCCAGTACTTC
TRBV7-2	TRBJ1-6	NA	NA	CASSFPGIPLHF	TGTGCCAGCAGCTTCCCAGGTATCCCCCTCCACTTT
TRBV2	TRBJ2-2	NA	TRBD1	CASSGGTGEVTGELFF	TGTGCCAGCAGTGGAGGGACAGGGGAAGTTACCGGGGAGCTGTTTTTT
TRBV6-5	TRBJ2-1	few	NA	CASSGTGDYNEQFF	TGTGCCAGCAGCGGGACGGGGGATTACAATGAGCAGTTCTTC
TRBV7-9	TRBJ2-2	few	NA	CASSLLPVHTGELFF	TGTGCCAGCAGCTTACTTCCGGTCCACACCGGGGAGCTGTTTTTT
TRBV18	TRBJ1-1	NA	NA	CASSPIAGGDTEAFF	TGTGCCAGCTCACCGATTGCCGGGGGGGACACTGAAGCTTTCTTT
TRBV5-4	TRBJ1-1	NA	NA	CASRTLGADTEAFF	TGTGCCAGCAGGACCCTGGGGGCTGACACTGAAGCTTTCTTT
TRBV29-1	TRBJ1-1	NA	TRBD1	CSVRGQRNTEAFF	TGCAGCGTACGGGGACAGAGGAACACTGAAGCTTTCTTT
TRBV4-2	TRBJ1-4	many	NA	CASSPEPVANEKLFF	TGTGCCAGCAGCCCCGAGCCGGTCGCAAATGAAAAACTGTTTTTT
TRBV6-6	TRBJ1-5	NA	TRBD1	CASRRHGGQDSNQPQHF	TGTGCCAGCAGACGACACGGAGGACAGGATAGCAATCAGCCCCAGCATTTT
TRBV3-1/TRBV3-2	TRBJ2-1	NA	NA	CASSEQEGTYNEQFF	TGTGCCAGCAGCGAACAGGAGGGGACCTACAATGAGCAGTTCTTC
TRBV19	TRBJ1-5	NA	TRBD1	CATTTTGLGQPQHF	TGTGCCACTACGACGACAGGGTTGGGGCAGCCCCAGCATTTT
TRBV7-2	TRBJ1-1	few	NA	CASSLGSEGEAFF	TGTGCCAGCAGCTTGGGTAGTGAGGGTGAAGCTTTCTTT
TRBV2	TRBJ2-3	NA	TRBD2	CASGSGGRDTQYF	TGTGCCAGCGGTAGCGGGGGTAGAGATACGCAGTATTTT
TRBV30	TRBJ2-1	many	TRBD2	CAWTVGGGSPGEQFF	TGTGCCTGGACCGTCGGTGGCGGGAGCCCCGGTGAGCAGTTCTTC
TRBV2	TRBJ1-3	NA	NA	CASSLTGNGNTIYF	TGTGCCAGCAGTCTCACAGGGAATGGAAACACCATATATTTT
TRBV6-5	TRBJ2-5	NA	TRBD2	CASSYSGPGGETQYF	TGTGCCAGCAGTTACTCGGGCCCCGGGGGGGAGACCCAGTACTTC
TRBV6-4	TRBJ1-2	NA	NA	CASSIGQSYGYTF	TGTGCCAGCAGTATCGGACAGAGCTATGGCTACACCTTC
TRBV14	TRBJ1-2	NA	NA	CASSPPGTPSAGYTF	TGTGCCAGCAGCCCGCCGGGGACACCCTCCGCGGGCTACACCTTC
TRBV29-1	TRBJ2-2	NA	TRBD2	CSVSGGSGRAGELFF	TGCAGCGTGTCTGGTGGGAGCGGGAGGGCCGGGGAGCTGTTTTTT
TRBV5-1	TRBJ2-3	NA	NA	CASRPDLPLVDTQYF	TGCGCCAGCAGACCGGACTTACCCCTAGTAGATACGCAGTATTTT
TRBV7-3	TRBJ2-1	NA	NA	CASSAYRVRSYNEQFF	TGTGCCAGCAGCGCCTACAGGGTTCGTTCCTACAATGAGCAGTTCTTC
TRBV11-3	TRBJ2-1	NA	NA	CASSLEGTFLREQFF	TGTGCCAGCAGCTTAGAGGGGACATTTCTACGGGAGCAGTTCTTC
TRBV11-2	TRBJ1-1	once	NA	CASSPEVPTEAFF	TGTGCCAGCAGCCCCGAGGTTCCGACTGAAGCTTTCTTT
TRBV19	TRBJ1-6	NA	TRBD1	CASRPPGQDTSPLHF	TGTGCCAGTAGGCCCCCGGGACAGGATACTTCACCCCTCCACTTT
TRBV15	TRBJ2-3	NA	NA	CATSREGGATDTQYF	TGTGCCACCAGCAGAGAGGGGGGGGCGACCGATACGCAGTATTTT
TRBV9	TRBJ1-1	NA	NA	CASSSGDFQDTEAFF	TGTGCCAGCTCCTCGGGGGACTTCCAAGACACTGAAGCTTTCTTT
TRBV5-1	TRBJ2-2	NA	TRBD2	CASSLVAGGTGELFF	TGCGCCAGCAGCTTGGTCGCGGGGGGAACCGGGGAGCTGTTTTTT
TRBV19	TRBJ1-2	NA	TRBD1	CASRDRENYGYTF	TGTGCCAGTAGGGACAGGGAGAACTATGGCTACACCTTC
TRBV9	TRBJ2-5	NA	TRBD2	CASSPAGGQETQYF	TGTGCCAGCAGCCCTGCGGGAGGCCAAGAGACCCAGTACTTC
TRBV3-1/TRBV3-2	TRBJ1-4	NA	NA	CASSFGTNEKLFF	TGTGCCAGCAGCTTCGGTACTAATGAAAAACTGTTTTTT
TRBV6-5	TRBJ2-2	NA	TRBD2	CASGGLAVNTGELFF	TGTGCCAGTGGGGGACTAGCGGTAAACACCGGGGAGCTGTTTTTT
TRBV5-4	TRBJ1-1	NA	NA	CASSSFNQGSPPDTEAFF	TGTGCCAGCAGCTCCTTCAACCAGGGGAGTCCCCCAGACACTGAAGCTTTCTTT
TRBV6-5	TRBJ1-1	NA	NA	CASMGTNRNTEAFF	TGTGCCAGCATGGGCACGAATCGGAACACTGAAGCTTTCTTT
TRBV5-1	TRBJ1-1	NA	NA	CASEPRGGIGTEAFF	TGCGCCAGCGAACCCCGGGGGGGGATCGGCACTGAAGCTTTCTTT
TRBV7-3	TRBJ2-3	NA	TRBD1	CASSLIDRGTDTQYF	TGTGCCAGCAGCTTAATTGACAGGGGCACAGATACGCAGTATTTT
TRBV28	TRBJ2-3	NA	NA	CASSLSLGPIDTQYF	TGTGCCAGCAGTTTATCACTAGGGCCCATAGATACGCAGTATTTT
TRBV4-2	TRBJ1-2	NA	NA	CASSQDSEDDGYTF	TGTGCCAGCAGCCAAGATTCGGAGGACGATGGCTACACCTTC
TRBV7-2	TRBJ1-2	NA	NA	CASSSTGFDRYTF	TGTGCCAGCAGCTCCACAGGGTTTGATCGCTACACCTTC
TRBV4-1	TRBJ1-4	NA	TRBD1	CASSQAKGTENEKLFF	TGCGCCAGCAGCCAGGCAAAGGGGACAGAAAATGAAAAACTGTTTTTT
TRBV6-2/TRBV6-3	TRBJ2-1	NA	TRBD2	CASSNGRANEQFF	TGTGCCAGCAGTAACGGGAGGGCCAATGAGCAGTTCTTC
TRBV28	TRBJ1-2	NA	TRBD1	CASSFSGQGNYGYTF	TGTGCCAGCAGTTTCTCGGGACAGGGTAACTATGGCTACACCTTC
TRBV13	TRBJ1-3	once	NA	CASTQGPLNTIYF	TGTGCCAGCACGCAGGGCCCACTAAACACCATATATTTT